This TCR beta chain was obtained from a study of T-cell reconstitution after alpha-beta-depleted transplantation in children. Comment on this clonotype: No antigen is known for it.

Study-level findings and limits: After transplant, at about two months, alpha-beta T cells were reportedly derived from several hundred expanded graft clones. Recipient T cells and thymic progenitors that survived gave rise to the high TCRbeta diversity observed at day 60 in some patients. At one year after transplant, newly produced T cells mostly accounted for T-cell counts and diversity.

Per the germline V gene, CDR1 is SNHLY and CDR2 is FYNNEI. V was pared by 1 base and J by 1 base, with 7 bases between. The CDR3 length is 15 residues. The authors prepared the TCRbeta library with unique molecular identifiers. TCRdb independently ran MiXCR on the PCR reads; one entry per CDR3 protein. Of 540,000 or so distinct CDR3 sequences in the sample, more than 20% were seen once. The sequences come from PBMCs, mostly from graft donor cells, collected 360 days after TCRalphabeta/CD19-depleted stem cell transplant. The chain is built from TRBV2 and TRBJ2-2; D unresolved. This TCR was sampled from a boy in the first two years of life who had a stem cell transplant for acute myeloid leukemia, so the T cells may come from the graft donor. The CDR3 sequence: CASSEVRWNTGELFF. DNA for the CDR3: TGTGCCAGCAGTGAAGTGCGGTGGAACACCGGGGAGCTGTTTTTT.